The rows below give T cell receptor beta chains drawn from one sample of a study of post-analysis software for immune sequencing data. In TCRdb, the PCR reads were re-called with MiXCR into one record per CDR3 protein. In the table there are about 460,000 distinct CDR3 sequences, over 35% of which are singletons. The sample comprised blood. Receptors originate from a girl aged 10-17 years with multiple sclerosis. The conserved cysteine and the conserved F or W are not part of the CDR3 here. D genes are given only for firm matches.

v_call	cdr3_length	j_call	d_call	cdr3_aa
TRBV7-6	13	-	-	ASSRLGGLDNEQY
TRBV29-1	13	TRBJ2-3	-	SVEVRSGGTDTQY
TRBV20-1	13	TRBJ1-5	-	SARVLGYSNQPQH
TRBV7-6	12	TRBJ2-5	-	ASSLGQRKETQY
TRBV12-3/TRBV12-4	12	-	TRBD2	ASSISGRGYEQY
TRBV29-1	11	TRBJ1-2	-	SVGGVGDYGYT
TRBV6-2/TRBV6-3	13	TRBJ2-1	TRBD1	ASSYIGTEYHPQF
TRBV12-3/TRBV12-4	10	TRBJ1-1	-	ASSFMNTEAF
TRBV5-1	13	TRBJ1-1	-	ASRWTAGADTEAF
TRBV11-3	13	TRBJ2-1	-	ASSHRAASYNEQF
TRBV20-1	11	-	-	SASLDGRETQY
TRBV11-3	13	TRBJ2-1	-	ASSLRRTDNDEQF
TRBV28	14	TRBJ2-1	-	ASSSPGSEAHNEQF
TRBV6-2/TRBV6-3	12	TRBJ1-4	-	ASSYDGSAEKLF
TRBV20-1	12	-	-	SARPGRAPYEQY
TRBV5-1	12	TRBJ2-1	-	ASSVTGTSNEQF
TRBV6-6	13	TRBJ1-2	TRBD1	ASSYAAGGPYGYT
TRBV7-2	11	TRBJ2-7	-	ASSFDRGGEQY
TRBV3-1	13	TRBJ2-1	-	ASSQDIASYNEQF
TRBV12-3/TRBV12-4	12	TRBJ2-7	TRBD1	ASRKTGVEYEQY
TRBV19	13	TRBJ1-1	TRBD1	ASSTTGRGNTKAF
TRBV5-5	14	TRBJ2-5	TRBD1	ASSSLGQHRQETQY
TRBV7-2	10	TRBJ1-1	-	ASSGGYTEAF
TRBV20-1	14	TRBJ2-4	-	SAPWGWEVAKNIQY
TRBV6-2/TRBV6-3	13	TRBJ2-3	TRBD2	ASCWEGRDADTQY
TRBV20-1	11	TRBJ2-7	-	GAALAATYEQY
TRBV5-1	13	TRBJ1-1	-	ASSLRGRENTEAF
TRBV7-8	15	TRBJ1-5	-	ASRKSRLSETDQPQH
TRBV20-1	13	TRBJ2-7	TRBD2	SARSRAGERYEQY
TRBV12-3/TRBV12-4	12	TRBJ2-7	-	ASRGVGQGYEQY
TRBV4-3	13	-	TRBD2	ASSQILAGEETQY
TRBV6-5	12	TRBJ1-5	-	ASRPVRNNQPQH
TRBV20-1	13	TRBJ1-5	TRBD1	SAKGQGTGNQPQH
TRBV4-2	17	-	TRBD2	AGSHQREGGEEWLETQY
TRBV28	11	TRBJ1-2	-	ASSWGLAYGYT
TRBV7-2	12	TRBJ2-7	-	ASSLAQGIYEQY
TRBV5-4	16	TRBJ2-5	TRBD2	ASGQLAGGQSSYNEQY
TRBV28	16	TRBJ2-1	TRBD2	ASSLEINPGLAGDEQF
TRBV7-9	12	TRBJ2-1	-	ASSLSLAEGEQF
TRBV9	13	TRBJ2-7	TRBD2	ASSVAGGQFYEQY
TRBV27	10	TRBJ1-2	-	ASSGSDYGYT
TRBV10-3	13	TRBJ1-2	-	AISEPPAAGYGYT
TRBV10-3	14	TRBJ2-5	-	AISESEGTGSYERY
TRBV10-3	9	TRBJ2-1	-	ATWTSHEQF
TRBV20-1	13	TRBJ2-7	TRBD2	SARDLAGAQYEQY
TRBV10-2	13	TRBJ2-2	TRBD2	ASSGTSGSAGELF
TRBV20-1	10	TRBJ2-7	-	SARAGSYEQY
TRBV7-9	13	TRBJ2-3	TRBD2	ASSTLAESTGTQY
TRBV10-3	14	TRBJ1-2	-	AISDLGRETAYGYT
TRBV11-2	14	TRBJ2-1	TRBD1	ASSLREGQGYNEPF
TRBV11-3	14	-	-	ASSSQSDGSKNIQY
TRBV20-1	10	TRBJ2-7	-	SARQDSYEQY
TRBV29-1	10	TRBJ2-7	TRBD1	SAGQAAYEQY
TRBV5-1	13	TRBJ2-7	TRBD2	ASSLNLAGAHEQY
TRBV20-1	11	TRBJ2-5	TRBD2	SAAGWGGETQY
TRBV29-1	10	TRBJ2-5	-	SVGTSGETQY
TRBV2	11	TRBJ2-3	-	ASIGGRMDTQY
TRBV5-4	15	TRBJ2-5	TRBD1	ASSLGSRQGRSETQY
TRBV28	10	TRBJ2-5	-	ASSRGQETQY
TRBV10-3	13	TRBJ1-2	-	AIRESPVHHYGYT